What follows describes a single T cell receptor (beta chain). As yet, its antigen is unknown. This record comes from a study of molecular identifiers for immune sequencing clone quantification. Per germline, CDR1 LGHNA and CDR2 YSLEER. V was cut by 3 bases and J by 0 bases, with 18 bases left in between. This CDR3 region has 18 residues. Study results and caveats: Detection of one spiked Jurkat cell's TCR RNA reportedly worked in one million naive cells. Over 99% of effector molecules, yet under 1% of naive-cell molecules, were held by clones above 20 RNA copies.

TCRdb redid the calling of the PCR reads with MiXCR, one entry per CDR3 protein. The repertoire includes roughly 100,000 distinct CDR3 sequences, 30% to 45% of them detected once, and roughly 9.3% sits in the top ten. The chain recombines TRBV4-3 with TRBJ1-3; D is unclear. The sample taken for sequencing was naive CD8+ T cells from blood, with Jurkat cell RNA spiked in. Subset meaning: FACS-sorted CD8+CD4-CCR7+CD45RA+ naive T cells. The receptor was isolated from a human donor in good health. Some libraries in this study had Jurkat cell RNA spiked in. This CDR3 is CASSQRTLLGLSGNTIYF. In DNA form, the CDR3 reads TGCGCCAGCAGCCAGCGAACTCTACTCGGCCTCTCTGGAAACACCATATATTTT.